One and the same sample provided the 30 T cell receptor beta chains below, sequenced in a study of Graves' ophthalmopathy and Graves' hyperthyroidism. Amplification from RNA transcripts yielded the TCR beta CDR3 regions. After a first-round RT-PCR with HTBI primers, a second-round multiplex PCR was run. One entry per CDR3 protein, called by TCRdb with MiXCR from the multiplex PCR reads. Among fewer than 650,000 distinct CDR3 sequences listed, around a fifth were seen once. Sequenced input: peripheral blood. The receptors shown here come from a woman aged 18-29 years with stable Graves' hyperthyroidism. Some clones in this sample may be carry-over from other donors' samples.

This clonotype showed up many times. The chain joins TRBV6-5 to TRBJ1-6, with D possibly being TRBD1 (6 bases). Between the trimmed V and J ends, which lost 5 bases and 10 bases, there was a span of 15 bases. The CDR3 loop spans 14 amino acids. Per germline, CDR1 MNHEY and CDR2 SVGAGI. The CDR3 DNA reads TGTGCCAGCAGTACAGACAGGACCACGTCACCCCTCCACTTT. Translated, it gives CASSTDRTTSPLHF.

This clonotype was recorded many times. This chain connects TRBV12-3 or TRBV12-4 to TRBJ2-2; weak D call: TRBD2 (7 bases). V lost 2 bases, J lost 4 bases, and 17 bases lay in between. The CDR3 covers 17 residues. CDR3 in DNA: TGTGCCAGCAGTTTAAAGGCGGGGGCTGGGTTCACCGGGGAGCTGTTTTTT. It codes for CASSLKAGAGFTGELFF.

The chain uses TRBV5-1 and TRBJ1-1; the D gene is possibly TRBD1 (5 bases). This CDR3 has 15 amino acids. V dropped 4 bases and J dropped 2 bases, with 15 bases sitting between them. CDR1 is SGHRS and CDR2 is YFSETQ in the germline V gene. Written as DNA, the CDR3 is TGCGCCAGCAGCCCCCAGGGATTGGAAAACACTGAAGCTTTCTTT. This encodes CASSPQGLENTEAFF.

V gene TRBV5-6 combines with J gene TRBJ2-5, with D maybe TRBD2 (7 bases). The germline V gene has CDR1 SGHDT and CDR2 YYEEEE. V lost 4 bases to trimming and J lost 1 base, with 17 bases between them. This CDR3 is built from 16 residues. Here the CDR3 DNA reads TGTGCCAGCAGCCCCCCCGGGGGGACACCCCAAGAGACCCAGTACTTC. This encodes CASSPPGGTPQETQYF.

This sequence joins TRBV12-3 or TRBV12-4 and TRBJ2-7, with 7 positions matching TRBD1. The CDR3 consists of 16 residues. V shed 6 bases, J shed 4 bases, and the junction held 15 bases outside the gene matches. CDR3 protein: CASRTTLGQLVYEQYF. CDR3 sequence (DNA): TGTGCCAGCAGGACGACCTTGGGACAGCTCGTGTACGAGCAGTACTTC.

This clonotype came up many times. The gene calls are TRBV20-1 and TRBJ1-1; D unresolved. V lost 6 bases to trimming and J lost 2 bases, with 13 bases between them. Germline CDR1 reads DFQATT; CDR2 reads SNEGSKA (reference sequence). The CDR3 consists of 13 residues. The CDR3 region has the DNA TGCAGTGCGCCAAGGGCCCGTAACACTGAAGCTTTCTTT. It codes for CSAPRARNTEAFF.

This clonotype was seen ten or more times. The chain carries TRBV7-2 and TRBJ1-2; D possibly corresponds to TRBD1 (6 bases). V was trimmed by 6 bases and J by 2 bases, leaving 16 bases between them. The germline gives CDR1 SGHTA, CDR2 FQGNSA. There are 15 residues in the CDR3. The CDR3 sequence: CASSLAGGGNYGYTF. In nucleotides, the CDR3 is TGTGCCAGCAGTCTAGCTGGAGGGGGGAACTATGGCTACACCTTC.

The rearrangement joins TRBV11-1 to TRBJ2-7, with TRBD2 identical over 16 bases. The CDR3 consists of 17 residues. Germline loops: CDR1 SGHAT, CDR2 FQDESV (reference sequence). Trimming took 0 bases from V and 7 from J; bases not matched to a gene: 6. This CDR3 reads CASSLAGLAGGPGEQYF. The CDR3, as DNA: TGTGCCAGCAGCTTAGCGGGACTAGCGGGAGGGCCGGGGGAGCAGTACTTC.

This clonotype was seen ten or more times. A junction end diverges from the germline sequence, so it may reflect a read error. CDR3 protein: CASSLSADLYGHTF. CDR3 nucleotide sequence: TGTGCCAGCAGTTTATCGGCAGATTTATATGGCCACACCTTC. V is TRBV27 and J is TRBJ1-2, with D unclear. Germline-derived CDR1 and CDR2 are MNHEY and SMNVEV (reference sequence). This CDR3 contains 14 residues.

The chain joins TRBV10-3 to TRBJ1-1; TRBD1 is a possible D gene (5 bases). Per germline, CDR1 ENHRY and CDR2 SYGVKD. V was pared by 4 bases and J by 2 bases, with 8 bases between. CDR3 length: 13 amino acids. The CDR3 protein is CAISVQVNTEAFF. The CDR3 nucleotides read TGTGCCATCAGTGTACAGGTTAACACTGAAGCTTTCTTT.

This clonotype was seen many times. The chain carries TRBV12-3 or TRBV12-4 and TRBJ2-2; 12 bases line up with TRBD1. Trimming took 5 bases from V and 3 from J; bases not matched to a gene: 10. The CDR3 covers 18 residues. This CDR3 is CASSLYMGQGAHTGELFF. CDR3 DNA sequence: TGTGCCAGCAGTCTTTACATGGGACAGGGGGCGCACACCGGGGAGCTGTTTTTT.

This clonotype showed up many times. V and J are TRBV6-5 and TRBJ1-2; 7 positions agree with TRBD1. J gave up 4 bases and V 0 bases, and 5 bases lay outside the gene matches. Germline values: CDR1 MNHEY, CDR2 SVGAGI. The CDR3 has 15 residues. Written as DNA, the CDR3 is TGTGCCAGCAGTTACTCTATCGGACAGGTCTATGGCTACACCTTC. This gives the protein CASSYSIGQVYGYTF.

This clonotype was counted at least ten times. The chain links TRBV7-9 to TRBJ1-5; D is uncertain. The CDR3 extends over 15 amino acids. Trimming shortened V by 3 bases and J by 1 base, and 10 bases separated the two germline ends. CDR1 and CDR2 (germline): SEHNR, FQNEAQ (reference sequence). As DNA, the CDR3 is TGTGCCAGCAGCTTGGCAGAGGGCAGCAATCAGCCCCAGCATTTT. Amino acid sequence: CASSLAEGSNQPQHF.

This clonotype was detected ten times or more. J is TRBJ1-1 and V is TRBV5-1; a weak D match, TRBD1 (6 bases). Trimming cost V 0 bases and J 4 bases, with 28 bases left between them. The CDR3 is 20 amino acids. Per germline, CDR1 SGHRS and CDR2 YFSETQ. The CDR3 sequence: CASSLAGFYRGDRSTTEAFF. The DNA of the CDR3 is TGCGCCAGCAGCTTGGCAGGGTTTTATCGGGGCGACAGGTCGACCACTGAAGCTTTCTTT. The full variable domain, its missing parts supplied by reference TRBV5-1 and TRBJ1-1, is KAGVTQTPRYLIKTRGQQVTLSCSPISGHRSVSWYQQTPGQGLQFLFEYFSETQRNKGNFPGRFSGRQFSNSRSEMNVSTLELGDSALYLCASSLAGFYRGDRSTTEAFFGQGTRLTVV.

This clonotype was observed at least ten times. The chain couples TRBV6-1 to TRBJ1-5; TRBD1 agrees at 10 bases. CDR3 length: 14 residues. From germline, CDR1 is MNHNS and CDR2 SASEGT. V lost 10 bases to trimming and J lost 4 bases; unmatched junction nucleotides: 7. CDR3 in DNA: TGTGCCACACTTCCGGGACAGGGGAATCAGCCCCAGCATTTT. Translating it yields CATLPGQGNQPQHF.

This clonotype was found many times. The rearrangement joins TRBV7-8 to TRBJ2-7; D is ambiguous. Germline V gene data show CDR1 as SGHVS and CDR2 as FQNEAQ. With 1 base removed from V and 2 bases from J, the gap between germline ends came to 12 bases. The CDR3 runs 15 residues. CDR3 loop: CASSLDLSDTYEQYF. CDR3 sequence (DNA): TGTGCCAGCAGCTTAGATCTGTCCGACACCTACGAGCAGTACTTC. The complete variable domain, with remaining parts taken from reference TRBV7-8 and TRBJ2-7, reads GAGVSQSPRYKVAKRGQDVALRCDPISGHVSLFWYQQALGQGPEFLTYFQNEAQLDKSGLPSDRFFAERPEGSVSTLKIQRTQQEDSAVYLCASSLDLSDTYEQYFGPGTRLTVT.

This clonotype has a handful of counts. The CDR3 DNA sequence: TGTGCCAGCACCGATGGATACGAGCAGTACTTC. Protein product: CASTDGYEQYF. The chain recombines TRBV3-1 with TRBJ2-7; no firm D call. CDR1 is LGHDT and CDR2 is YNNKEL in the germline V gene (reference sequence). Trimming pared 7 bases from V and 4 bases from J, leaving 8 bases between. The CDR3 covers 11 residues.

CDR3: CASSSGAPGPQHF. CDR3 in DNA: TGTGCCAGCAGTTCCGGCGCGCCTGGGCCCCAGCATTTT. The chain carries TRBV27 and TRBJ1-5; no firm D call. This CDR3 is 13 amino acids long. The V and J ends lost 4 bases and 9 bases respectively, with 13 bases between them. Germline CDR1 is MNHEY and CDR2 is SMNVEV (reference sequence).

This clonotype appeared many times. The chain carries TRBV11-2 and TRBJ1-3; a weak D match, TRBD1 (6 bases). Germline CDR1 is SGHAT and CDR2 is FQNNGV. The CDR3 sequence is 15 residues long. V lost 5 bases and J 0 bases, leaving 11 bases between the germline ends. The CDR3 region is CASSAGQFSGNTIYF. The CDR3 bases are TGTGCCAGCAGCGCCGGACAGTTCTCTGGAAACACCATATATTTT.

The table lists this clonotype with many counts. Written as DNA, the CDR3 is TGTGCCAGCAGAATACCAGGGGCCTATGGCTACACCTTC. Translating gives CASRIPGAYGYTF. The chain has TRBV6-1 and TRBJ1-2; maybe TRBD1 (6 bases). The CDR3 consists of 13 residues. Germline CDR1 and CDR2: MNHNS and SASEGT. Trimming took 6 bases from V and 4 from J, leaving 12 bases between them.

Many counts were recorded for this clonotype. The gene calls are TRBV20-1 and TRBJ2-7, with 7 bases matching TRBD1. The J segment lost 3 bases and the V segment lost 0 bases, leaving 5 bases of the junction unmatched. The CDR3 has 14 amino acids. Germline V lookup: CDR1 DFQATT, CDR2 SNEGSKA (reference sequence). The CDR3 DNA reads as TGCAGTGCTAGAGATCGGGACAGACACTACGAGCAGTACTTC. Protein product: CSARDRDRHYEQYF.

This clonotype has at least ten counts. This sequence joins TRBV20-1 and TRBJ1-6, with D unclear. The CDR3 has 16 amino acids. Trimming pared 1 base from V and 0 bases from J, leaving 10 bases between. In germline, CDR1 is DFQATT, CDR2 SNEGSKA (reference sequence). The CDR3 coding sequence is TGCAGTGCTAGAGTTAGATTTAGCTCCTATAATTCACCCCTCCACTTT. This encodes CSARVRFSSYNSPLHF.

The genes are TRBV14 and TRBJ2-7; D is undetermined. Germline V gives CDR1 SGHDN, CDR2 FVKESK. Trimming took 2 bases from V and 3 from J, leaving 8 bases between them. The CDR3 is made up of 13 amino acids. For the CDR3, the DNA is TGTGCCAGCAGCCAATCCGCCAGCTACGAGCAGTACTTC. This codes for CASSQSASYEQYF. Full variable domain (missing parts from reference TRBV14 and TRBJ2-7): EAGVTQFPSHSVIEKGQTVTLRCDPISGHDNLYWYRRVMGKEIKFLLHFVKESKQDESGMPNNRFLAERTGGTYSTLKVQPAELEDSGVYFCASSQSASYEQYFGPGTRLTVT.

This clonotype was seen many times. The rearrangement uses TRBV7-6 and TRBJ1-3; maybe TRBD1 (5 bases). The CDR3 is 15 residues long. Trimming removed 4 bases at V and 1 base at J, with 11 bases between. Per germline, CDR1 SGHVS and CDR2 FNYEAQ. CDR3 in amino acids: CASSWDARSGNTIYF. Here the CDR3 DNA reads TGTGCCAGCAGCTGGGACGCGCGGTCTGGAAACACCATATATTTT.

This clonotype was found a few times. The rearrangement links TRBV5-1 to TRBJ2-3; 7 positions agree with TRBD1. In germline, CDR1 is SGHRS, CDR2 YFSETQ. The CDR3 covers 14 residues. The V gene end was trimmed by 4 bases and the J gene end by 2 bases; junction bases not matched to a gene: 4. CDR3 sequence: CASSRGGVTDTQYF. Written as DNA, the CDR3 is TGCGCCAGCAGCAGAGGGGGCGTCACAGATACGCAGTATTTT.

This clonotype was found a few times. This chain links TRBV27 with TRBJ1-1; TRBD1 is a possible D gene (6 bases). The germline V and J ends were trimmed by 1 base and 2 bases, with 17 bases remaining between them. Germline V gene data show CDR1 as MNHEY and CDR2 as SMNVEV (reference sequence). CDR3 size: 17 residues. This chain's CDR3 is CASSLYFGTTKNTEAFF. The CDR3 bases are TGTGCCAGCAGTTTATATTTCGGGACAACAAAAAACACTGAAGCTTTCTTT.

This clonotype has ten or more counts. The V gene is TRBV6-1, the J gene TRBJ1-1; 9 bases are a match to TRBD1. Germline V gene data show CDR1 as MNHNS and CDR2 as SASEGT. The CDR3 has 15 residues. V lost 5 bases and J lost 0; bases outside the gene matches: 4. The DNA for the CDR3 is TGTGCCAGCAGTAGGACAGGGGCCCTGAACACTGAAGCTTTCTTT. It translates to CASSRTGALNTEAFF.

This clonotype has a count of ten or more. J is TRBJ1-1 and V is TRBV6-1; 7 bases are shared with TRBD1. The germline CDR1 and CDR2 sequences are MNHNS and SASEGT. Trimming took 2 bases from V and 10 from J; bases not matched to a gene: 13. The CDR3 runs 15 residues. The CDR3 region is CASSEWVWDRSPAFF. As DNA, the CDR3 is TGTGCCAGCAGTGAATGGGTGTGGGACAGATCGCCAGCTTTCTTT.

The genes are TRBV19 and TRBJ1-1; D is undetermined. This CDR3 contains 12 residues. Germline V CDR1 and CDR2: LNHDA, SQIVND (reference sequence). Trimming removed 5 bases from V and 10 bases from J, with 14 bases in between. The CDR3 protein is CASSPPRRGAFF. The CDR3 coding sequence is TGTGCCAGTAGTCCCCCCCGACGGGGAGCTTTCTTT. The full variable domain, completed using reference TRBV19 and TRBJ1-1, is DGGITQSPKYLFRKEGQNVTLSCEQNLNHDAMYWYRQDPGQGLRLIYYSQIVNDFQKGDIAEGYSVSREKKESFPLTVTSAQKNPTAFYLCASSPPRRGAFFGQGTRLTVV.

This clonotype has more than one count but fewer than ten. The rearrangement joins TRBV4-1 to TRBJ2-7; D possibly corresponds to TRBD2 (5 bases). Per germline, CDR1 MGHRA and CDR2 YSYEKL. This CDR3 contains 17 residues. V was shortened by 0 bases and J by 2 bases, with 17 bases between the two germline ends. CDR3 amino acids: CASSQENEGEGPYEQYF. CDR3 nucleotide sequence: TGCGCCAGCAGCCAAGAAAACGAGGGAGAGGGCCCCTACGAGCAGTACTTC.